Below, one TCR beta chain is given with its context. As yet, its antigen is unknown. These data come from a study of PD-L1 blockade in urothelial cancer. At the level of the study: In terms of prior chemotherapy, patients had received 0 to 3 regimens. General study results and limits: Durable benefit accompanied greater 3-week expansion of tumor-associated blood clones.

As to time point: pretreatment peripheral blood. Measured with immunoSEQ multiplex PCR; TCRdb has only the in-frame clones, and not every one. The sample carries tens of thousands of clones, approximately 80% recorded once. The CDR3 totals 17 residues. From germline, CDR1 is MGHRA and CDR2 YSYEKL. Trimming cost V 0 bases and J 1 base, with 15 bases left between them. This sequence joins TRBV4-1 and TRBJ2-5; tentative D call: TRBD2 (6 bases). The sample was PBMCs, taken around atezolizumab (anti-PD-L1) treatment. The clonotype originates from a man between 65 and 85 years old with urothelial cancer. The CDR3 here is CASSQEAGGGVQETQYF. CDR3 nucleotides: TGCGCCAGCAGCCAAGAGGCGGGCGGAGGGGTCCAAGAGACCCAGTACTTC.